This T cell receptor beta chain was identified during a study of blood T cell repertoires in COVID-19. Overall study: Samples taken during acute and convalescent COVID-19 were collected in the United States, Italy and Spain.

Sequencing was performed with immunoSEQ multiplex PCR; in TCRdb, only in-frame clones are kept and a portion is missing. The sample holds 150,000 or so clones, approximately 80% seen once. The source of this sequence is a woman over 75 with active or convalescent COVID-19. The specimen was peripheral blood.

This CDR3 reads CASSFGTAARTVTQYF. Here the CDR3 DNA reads TGTGCCAGCAGTTTCGGGACAGCAGCAAGAACGGTCACGCAGTATTTT. V and J are TRBV2 and TRBJ2-3; TRBD1 matches 7 bases. This CDR3 has 16 residues. V lost 5 bases, J lost 9 bases, and 17 bases stayed unmatched. Germline V CDR1 and CDR2: SNHLY, FYNNEI. The full variable domain, completed using reference TRBV2 and TRBJ2-3, is EPEVTQTPSHQVTQMGQEVILRCVPISNHLYFYWYRQILGQKVEFLVSFYNNEISEKSEIFDDQFSVERPDGSNFTLKIRSTKLEDSAMYFCASSFGTAARTVTQYFGPGTRLTVL.